These 29 T cell receptor beta chains were sequenced from one sample in a study of blood T cell repertoires in COVID-19. Here immunoSEQ multiplex PCR was the method, and the copy in TCRdb shows in-frame clones only, minus some. The repertoire includes 100,000 or so clones, 88% of them detected once, and about 6% sits in the top ten. The sequencing input was peripheral blood. Receptors originate from a woman aged 60-75 years with acute or convalescent COVID-19.

This clone was seen a handful of times. The gene calls are TRBV9 and TRBJ2-1; 8 bases fit TRBD2. Germline-derived CDR1 and CDR2 are SGDLS and YYNGEE. The CDR3 has 15 residues. V lost 4 bases, J lost 6 bases, and 9 bases stayed unmatched. The CDR3 loop reads CASSLGTSFVNEQFF. CDR3 DNA: TGTGCCAGCAGCTTAGGGACTAGTTTTGTCAATGAGCAGTTCTTC.

The chain has TRBV6-5 and TRBJ2-1; 10 bases match TRBD1. V shed 7 bases and J 6 bases; nucleotides not matched to a gene: 3. The germline gives CDR1 MNHEY, CDR2 SVGAGI. CDR3 length: 13 amino acids. CDR3 DNA sequence: TGTGCCAGCAAAGGGACAGGGGCCAATGAGCAGTTCTTC. This codes for CASKGTGANEQFF.

J is TRBJ1-2 and V is TRBV2, with TRBD1 identical over 7 bases. The CDR3 extends over 14 amino acids. V shed 6 bases and J 6 bases; nucleotides not matched to a gene: 10. The V gene's germline CDR1 is SNHLY and CDR2 FYNNEI. The CDR3, as DNA: TGTGCCAGCAGCCTTCGGACAGGTAGTAATGGCTACACCTTC. It encodes CASSLRTGSNGYTF.

The chain joins TRBV6-1 to TRBJ1-6; D unresolved. The CDR3 contains 15 residues. Deletions cut 2 bases from V and 10 bases from J, with 15 bases between. Germline values: CDR1 MNHNS, CDR2 SASEGT. Here the CDR3 DNA reads TGTGCCAGCAGTGAAAGGGCCGGGATTGGGTCACCCCTCCACTTT. Protein: CASSERAGIGSPLHF.

This clone is a singleton in its sample. The J gene is TRBJ1-1, the V gene TRBV12-3 or TRBV12-4; D unresolved. The CDR3 sequence is 13 residues long. The ends were cut back, 3 bases at V and 1 base at J, with 6 bases in the middle. The CDR3 bases are TGTGCCAGCAGTTTTGGAGAGAACACTGAAGCTTTCTTT. This sequence encodes CASSFGENTEAFF.

This chain connects TRBV12-3 or TRBV12-4 to TRBJ2-1; no firm D call. V was clipped by 2 bases and J by 9 bases, with 8 bases between them. CDR3 length: 12 residues. The CDR3 loop is CASSLLAGEQFF. Written as DNA, the CDR3 is TGTGCCAGCAGTTTACTCGCAGGTGAGCAGTTCTTC.

This chain joins TRBV6-2 or TRBV6-3 and TRBJ1-1; unclear D gene. The CDR3 runs to 13 residues. CDR1 and CDR2 (germline): MNHEY, SVGEGT. V lost 1 base and J lost 1, with 4 bases in between. CDR3 sequence: CASSYWANTEAFF. The CDR3 DNA follows: TGTGCCAGCAGTTACTGGGCGAACACTGAAGCTTTCTTT.

The genes are TRBV10-2 and TRBJ1-5; possibly TRBD1 for D (5 bases). The CDR3 is made up of 15 amino acids. Germline V CDR1 and CDR2: WSHSY, SAAADI. Between the trimmed V and J ends, which lost 4 bases and 0 bases, there was a span of 10 bases. This chain's CDR3 is CASSVGTYSNQPQHF. CDR3 nucleotide sequence: TGCGCCAGCAGTGTAGGGACTTATAGCAATCAGCCCCAGCATTTT.

The chain recombines TRBV2 with TRBJ2-4, with 9 nucleotides matching TRBD1. CDR3 size: 16 residues. In germline, CDR1 is SNHLY, CDR2 FYNNEI. Trimming cost V 5 bases and J 0 bases; bases outside gene matches: 5. The CDR3 sequence is CASSTTGGQAKNIQYF. The DNA for the CDR3 is TGTGCCAGCAGTACCACAGGGGGCCAAGCCAAAAACATTCAGTACTTC.

The chain links TRBV5-1 to TRBJ1-2, with TRBD1 matching over 7 bases. V was pared by 3 bases and J by 4 bases, with 9 bases of the junction left unmatched. CDR1 SGHRS and CDR2 YFSETQ come from the germline V gene. The CDR3 has 15 amino acids. This CDR3 is CASSYTGVGPYGYTF. The CDR3 DNA reads TGCGCCAGCAGCTATACAGGGGTTGGACCCTATGGCTACACCTTC.

The rearrangement links TRBV6-4 to TRBJ2-3, with TRBD2 matching 10 bases. This CDR3 has 16 amino acids. V shed 2 bases, J shed 4 bases, and the junction held 6 bases outside the gene matches. Germline CDR1 and CDR2: MRHNA and SNTAGT. The CDR3 here is CASSDPSGSRPDTQYF. The CDR3, as DNA: TGTGCCAGCAGTGACCCTAGCGGGAGTAGACCAGATACGCAGTATTTT.

The chain combines TRBV7-2 with TRBJ2-4; 10 bases fit TRBD2. V lost 8 bases to trimming and J lost 1 base; unmatched junction nucleotides: 8. Germline CDR1 is SGHTA and CDR2 is FQGNSA. CDR3 length: 16 amino acids. The DNA of the CDR3 is TGTGCCAGCCAGCCAGTAGCGGGAGGCGCCAAAAACATTCAGTACTTC. Amino acids: CASQPVAGGAKNIQYF.

The CDR3 DNA sequence: TGTGCCAGCAGTGAATTGCGTGACTCCTACGAGCAGTACTTC. Translation: CASSELRDSYEQYF. The V call is TRBV6-1, the J call TRBJ2-7, with D hard to call. Trimming took 2 bases from V and 0 from J, leaving 8 bases between them. The CDR3 length is 14 residues. CDR1 and CDR2 from the germline V gene are MNHNS and SASEGT.

The chain combines TRBV19 with TRBJ2-5; D gene ambiguous. The CDR3 contains 13 residues. Germline CDR1 reads LNHDA; CDR2 reads SQIVND (reference sequence). The V end was cut by 1 base, the J end by 2 bases, with 5 bases between. The CDR3 region is CASSIGLQETQYF. The CDR3 coding sequence is TGTGCCAGTAGTATAGGACTGCAAGAGACCCAGTACTTC.

The chain has TRBV19 and TRBJ1-1; D is uncertain. The CDR3 has 14 amino acids. V was clipped by 3 bases and J by 4 bases, with 12 bases between them. Germline V lookup: CDR1 LNHDA, CDR2 SQIVND (reference sequence). The CDR3 sequence: CASSITGVATEAFF. In DNA, the CDR3 is TGTGCCAGTAGTATCACCGGGGTGGCCACTGAAGCTTTCTTT.

The chain couples TRBV6-5 to TRBJ1-1; D ambiguous. Deletions cut 5 bases from V and 0 bases from J, with 7 bases between. Germline values: CDR1 MNHEY, CDR2 SVGAGI. The CDR3 totals 13 residues. The CDR3 loop is CASSRLMNTEAFF. CDR3 coding DNA: TGTGCCAGCAGTCGACTCATGAACACTGAAGCTTTCTTT.

The chain joins TRBV12-3 or TRBV12-4 to TRBJ1-2; D gene unclear. This CDR3 has 13 residues. With 6 bases removed from V and 8 bases from J, the gap between germline ends came to 16 bases. The CDR3 protein is CASSRQSPGGYTF. For the CDR3, the DNA is TGTGCCAGCAGCCGCCAGTCCCCCGGGGGCTACACCTTC.

V is TRBV15 and J is TRBJ1-1; D is ambiguous. The CDR3 extends over 15 amino acids. Germline lookup yields CDR1 LNHNV and CDR2 YYDKDF (reference sequence). Trimming cost V 0 bases and J 1 base, with 9 bases left between them. Here the CDR3 reads CATSREGGQNTEAFF. DNA of the CDR3: TGTGCCACCAGCAGAGAAGGAGGGCAGAACACTGAAGCTTTCTTT.

The CDR3, as DNA: TGTGCCAGCAGCAAACGAACTAGCGGGAGAACAGATACGCAGTATTTT. It specifies CASSKRTSGRTDTQYF. V is TRBV21-1 and J is TRBJ2-3; the D call TRBD2 from the table was never checked on the DNA. TRBV21-1 is listed as a pseudogene. The CDR3 spans 16 residues.

The chain joins TRBV21-1 to TRBJ1-5. TRBV21-1 is reported as a pseudogene. The CDR3 runs to 15 residues. The CDR3 reads CASSNWLGSNQPQHF. CDR3 nucleotides: TGTGCCAGCAGCAACTGGCTAGGAAGCAATCAGCCCCAGCATTTT.

The CDR3 DNA reads TGTGCCAGCAGCCCGCTATCGGGTAAAGAGACCCAGTACTTC. Protein sequence: CASSPLSGKETQYF. The rearrangement joins TRBV9 to TRBJ2-5; D remains unclear. V gave up 4 bases and J gave up 3 bases, with 13 bases separating them. The CDR3 loop spans 14 amino acids. From germline, CDR1 is SGDLS and CDR2 YYNGEE.

The rearrangement joins TRBV10-3 to TRBJ2-1, with 10 bases matching TRBD2. The CDR3 runs to 14 residues. J was trimmed by 9 bases and V by 6 bases; bases with no gene match: 8. Germline V CDR1 and CDR2: ENHRY, SYGVKD. The CDR3 loop reads CAISSLAGEAEQFF. As DNA, the CDR3 is TGTGCCATCAGCTCCCTAGCGGGAGAGGCTGAGCAGTTCTTC.

This chain joins TRBV20-1 and TRBJ2-1; no definite D call. Germline V gene lookup returns CDR1 DFQATT and CDR2 SNEGSKA (reference sequence). This CDR3 is built from 10 residues. Trimming removed 7 bases from V and 7 bases from J, with 8 bases in between. This CDR3 reads CSGYDNEQFF. CDR3 coding DNA: TGCAGTGGCTACGATAATGAGCAGTTCTTC.

This clone appeared many times. V usage is TRBV28 and J usage is TRBJ2-1, with D uncertain. The CDR3 loop spans 14 amino acids. The germline CDR1 and CDR2 sequences are MDHEN and SYDVKM. Trimming took 8 bases from V and 2 from J, leaving 13 bases between them. The CDR3, as DNA: TGTGCCAGCCAGGCCTCCCAACCCTACAATGAGCAGTTCTTC. Translation: CASQASQPYNEQFF. The entire variable domain, with the rest obtained from reference TRBV28 and TRBJ2-1, is as follows: DVKVTQSSRYLVKRTGEKVFLECVQDMDHENMFWYRQDPGLGLRLIYFSYDVKMKEKGDIPEGYSVSREKKERFSLILESASTNQTSMYLCASQASQPYNEQFFGPGTRLTVL.

The chain employs TRBV29-1 and TRBJ1-1, with D possibly being TRBD1 (5 bases). CDR1 is SQVTM, CDR2 ANQGSEA, per germline. V lost 7 bases to trimming and J lost 1 base, with 10 bases between them. The CDR3 is made up of 12 amino acids. This chain's CDR3 is CSGGLSNTEAFF. The CDR3 DNA reads TGCAGCGGGGGACTTTCGAACACTGAAGCTTTCTTT.

The J gene is TRBJ2-3, the V gene TRBV11-3; perhaps TRBD2 as D (5 bases). The CDR3 has 13 residues. The germline V and J ends were trimmed by 7 bases and 3 bases, with 11 bases remaining between them. Germline lookup yields CDR1 SGHNT and CDR2 YENEEA. CDR3 protein: CASTLDWTDTQYF. Written as DNA, the CDR3 is TGTGCCAGCACCCTGGACTGGACAGATACGCAGTATTTT.

J is TRBJ2-7 and V is TRBV6-5; TRBD1 aligns across 9 bases. Trimming cost V 3 bases and J 5 bases; bases outside gene matches: 5. The CDR3 is made up of 14 amino acids. Germline loops: CDR1 MNHEY, CDR2 SVGAGI. The CDR3 protein is CASSYSGQGNEQYF. The CDR3 nucleotides are TGTGCCAGCAGTTATTCGGGACAGGGCAACGAGCAGTACTTC.

CDR3 protein: CASSQGGFYEQYF. The CDR3 bases are TGCGCCAGCAGCCAAGGAGGGTTCTACGAGCAGTACTTC. The J gene is TRBJ2-7, the V gene TRBV4-1; maybe TRBD2 (5 bases). Germline V gene data show CDR1 as MGHRA and CDR2 as YSYEKL. The CDR3 totals 13 residues. Deletions cut 1 base from V and 3 bases from J, with 7 bases between.

CDR3 loop: CASSRSNQGPEAFF. The CDR3 coding sequence is TGTGCCAGCAGCCGATCGAACCAGGGTCCCGAAGCTTTCTTT. The chain is built from TRBV11-3 and TRBJ1-1; D perhaps matches TRBD1 (5 bases). Trimming took off 5 bases at V and 8 bases at J, with 18 bases between the two ends. CDR3 length: 14 residues. The V gene's germline CDR1 is SGHNT and CDR2 YENEEA.